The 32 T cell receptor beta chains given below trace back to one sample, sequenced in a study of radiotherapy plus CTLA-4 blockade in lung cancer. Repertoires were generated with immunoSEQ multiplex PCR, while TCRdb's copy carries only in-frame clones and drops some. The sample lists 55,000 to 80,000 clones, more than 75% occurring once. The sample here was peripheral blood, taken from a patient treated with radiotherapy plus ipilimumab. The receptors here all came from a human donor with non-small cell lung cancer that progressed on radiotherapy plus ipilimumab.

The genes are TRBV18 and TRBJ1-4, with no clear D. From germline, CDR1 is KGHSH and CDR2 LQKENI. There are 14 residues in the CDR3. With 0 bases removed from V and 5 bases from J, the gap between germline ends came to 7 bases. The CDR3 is CASSPPGQNEKLFF. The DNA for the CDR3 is TGTGCCAGCTCACCACCGGGCCAGAATGAAAAACTGTTTTTT.

CDR3 DNA sequence: TGTGCCAGCAGACTACAGGCGACGAACACTGAAGCTTTCTTT. It codes for CASRLQATNTEAFF. The chain combines TRBV27 with TRBJ1-1, with a possible D match to TRBD1 (5 bases). V lost 6 bases to trimming and J lost 1 base, with 12 bases between them. Germline V CDR1 and CDR2: MNHEY, SMNVEV (reference sequence). The length of the CDR3 is 14 residues.

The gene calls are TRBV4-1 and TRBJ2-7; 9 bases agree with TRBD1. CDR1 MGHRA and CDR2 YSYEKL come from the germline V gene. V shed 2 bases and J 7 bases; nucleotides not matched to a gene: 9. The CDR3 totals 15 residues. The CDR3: CASSQQAGTGYEQYF. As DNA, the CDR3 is TGCGCCAGCAGCCAACAAGCCGGGACAGGGTATGAGCAGTACTTC.

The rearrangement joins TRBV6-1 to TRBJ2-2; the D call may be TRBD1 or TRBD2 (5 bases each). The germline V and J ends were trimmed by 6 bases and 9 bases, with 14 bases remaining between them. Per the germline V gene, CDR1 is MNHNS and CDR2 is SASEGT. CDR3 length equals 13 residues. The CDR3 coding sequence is TGTGCCAGCAGCGGTACCCGGGGCCGGGAGCTGTTTTTT. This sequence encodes CASSGTRGRELFF.

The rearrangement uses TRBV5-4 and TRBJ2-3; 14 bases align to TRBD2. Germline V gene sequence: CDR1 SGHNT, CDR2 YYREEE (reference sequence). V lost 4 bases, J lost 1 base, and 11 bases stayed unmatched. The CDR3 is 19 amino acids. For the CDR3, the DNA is TGTGCCAGCAGCCCAAAGGGACTAGCGGGAGAATGGGGCACAGATACGCAGTATTTT. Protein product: CASSPKGLAGEWGTDTQYF.

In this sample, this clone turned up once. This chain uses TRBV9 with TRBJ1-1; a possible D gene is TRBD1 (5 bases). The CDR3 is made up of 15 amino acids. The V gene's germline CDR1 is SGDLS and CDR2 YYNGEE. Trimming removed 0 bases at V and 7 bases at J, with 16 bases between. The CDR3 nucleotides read TGTGCCAGCAGCGTAGACGGGGACTTCCGCCTTGAAGCTTTCTTT. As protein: CASSVDGDFRLEAFF.

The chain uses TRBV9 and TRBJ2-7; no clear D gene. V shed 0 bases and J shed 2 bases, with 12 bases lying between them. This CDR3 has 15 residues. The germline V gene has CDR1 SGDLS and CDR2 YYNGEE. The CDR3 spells CASSVGGSPTYEQYF. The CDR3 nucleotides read TGTGCCAGCAGCGTAGGCGGCTCTCCAACCTACGAGCAGTACTTC. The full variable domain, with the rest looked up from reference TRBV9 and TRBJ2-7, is DSGVTQTPKHLITATGQRVTLRCSPRSGDLSVYWYQQSLDQGLQFLIQYYNGEERAKGNILERFSAQQFPDLHSELNLSSLELGDSALYFCASSVGGSPTYEQYFGPGTRLTVT.

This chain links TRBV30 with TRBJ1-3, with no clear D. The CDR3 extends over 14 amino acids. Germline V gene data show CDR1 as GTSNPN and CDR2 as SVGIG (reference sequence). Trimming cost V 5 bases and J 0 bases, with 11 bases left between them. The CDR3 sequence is CAWRPNISGNTIYF. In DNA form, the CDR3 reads TGTGCCTGGCGTCCTAACATCTCTGGAAACACCATATATTTT.

CDR3 coding DNA: TGTGCCAGCAGTTACACCGGACTAGCGGGAGGGGATGAGCAGTTCTTC. This gives the protein CASSYTGLAGGDEQFF. The chain recombines TRBV6-5 with TRBJ2-1; 15 bases match TRBD2. The CDR3 has 16 residues. V shed 2 bases, J shed 8 bases, and the junction held 4 bases outside the gene matches. Germline-derived CDR1 and CDR2 are MNHEY and SVGAGI.

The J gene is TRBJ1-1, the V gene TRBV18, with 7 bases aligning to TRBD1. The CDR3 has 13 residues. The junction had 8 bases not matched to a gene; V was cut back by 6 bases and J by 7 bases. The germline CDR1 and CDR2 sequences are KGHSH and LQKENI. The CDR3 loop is CASSANRDSEAFF. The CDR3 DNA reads TGTGCCAGCTCGGCAAACCGGGACAGTGAAGCTTTCTTT.

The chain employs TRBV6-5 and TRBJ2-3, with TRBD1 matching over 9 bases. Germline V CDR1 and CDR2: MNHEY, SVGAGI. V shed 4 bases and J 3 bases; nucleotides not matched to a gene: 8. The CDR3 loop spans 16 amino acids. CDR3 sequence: CASSLTGGSVTDTQYF. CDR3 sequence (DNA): TGTGCCAGCAGTTTGACAGGGGGTTCAGTAACAGATACGCAGTATTTT.

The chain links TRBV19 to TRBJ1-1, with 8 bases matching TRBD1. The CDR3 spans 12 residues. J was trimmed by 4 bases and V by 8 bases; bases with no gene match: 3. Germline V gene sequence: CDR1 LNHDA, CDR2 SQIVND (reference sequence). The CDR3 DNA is TGTGCCAGTGACAGGGGCTCCACTGAAGCTTTCTTT. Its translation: CASDRGSTEAFF.

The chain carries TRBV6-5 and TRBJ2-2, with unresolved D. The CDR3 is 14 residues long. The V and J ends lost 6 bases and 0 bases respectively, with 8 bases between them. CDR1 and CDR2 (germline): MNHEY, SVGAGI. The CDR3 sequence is CASRIPANTGELFF. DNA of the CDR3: TGTGCCAGCAGGATCCCCGCGAACACCGGGGAGCTGTTTTTT.

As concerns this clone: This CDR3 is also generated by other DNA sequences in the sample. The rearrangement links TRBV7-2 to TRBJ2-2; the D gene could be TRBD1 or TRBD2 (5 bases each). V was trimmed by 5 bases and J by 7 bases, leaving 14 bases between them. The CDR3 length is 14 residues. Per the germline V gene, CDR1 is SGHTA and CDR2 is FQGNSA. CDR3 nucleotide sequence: TGTGCCAGCAGCACCCAGGGTGGGGGCGGGGAGCTGTTTTTT. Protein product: CASSTQGGGGELFF.

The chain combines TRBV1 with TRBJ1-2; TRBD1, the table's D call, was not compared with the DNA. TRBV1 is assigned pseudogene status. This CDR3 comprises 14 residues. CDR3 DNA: TGCACCAGCAGCCACGATCAACAGAGCTATGGCTACACCTTC. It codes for CTSSHDQQSYGYTF.

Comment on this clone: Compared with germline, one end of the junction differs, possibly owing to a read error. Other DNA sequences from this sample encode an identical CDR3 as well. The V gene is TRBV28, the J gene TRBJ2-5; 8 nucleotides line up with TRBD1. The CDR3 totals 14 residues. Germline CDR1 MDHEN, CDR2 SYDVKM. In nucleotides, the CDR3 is TGTGCCAGTAGTTTATCTCAGGGGGCGGAGACCCAGTACTTC. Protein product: CASSLSQGAETQYF.

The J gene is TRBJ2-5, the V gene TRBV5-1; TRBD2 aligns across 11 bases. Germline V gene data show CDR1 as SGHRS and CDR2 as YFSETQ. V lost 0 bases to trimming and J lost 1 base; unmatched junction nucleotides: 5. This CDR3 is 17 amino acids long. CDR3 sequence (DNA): TGCGCCAGCAGCTTGGGACTAGCGGGAACCCGCCAAGAGACCCAGTACTTC. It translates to CASSLGLAGTRQETQYF. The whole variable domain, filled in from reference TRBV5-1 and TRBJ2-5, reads KAGVTQTPRYLIKTRGQQVTLSCSPISGHRSVSWYQQTPGQGLQFLFEYFSETQRNKGNFPGRFSGRQFSNSRSEMNVSTLELGDSALYLCASSLGLAGTRQETQYFGPGTRLLVL.

The CDR3 reads CASSVATGNTGELFF. CDR3 DNA: TGTGCCAGCAGCGTAGCAACAGGGAACACCGGGGAGCTGTTTTTT. The chain employs TRBV9 and TRBJ2-2, with a possible D match to TRBD1 (5 bases). The CDR3 runs to 15 residues. Trimming pared 0 bases from V and 1 base from J, leaving 7 bases between. From germline, CDR1 is SGDLS and CDR2 YYNGEE.

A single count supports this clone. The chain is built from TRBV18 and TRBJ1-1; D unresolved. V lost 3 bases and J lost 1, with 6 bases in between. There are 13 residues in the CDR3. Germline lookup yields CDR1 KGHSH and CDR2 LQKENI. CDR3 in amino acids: CASSPQKNTEAFF. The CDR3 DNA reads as TGTGCCAGCTCACCGCAGAAGAACACTGAAGCTTTCTTT.

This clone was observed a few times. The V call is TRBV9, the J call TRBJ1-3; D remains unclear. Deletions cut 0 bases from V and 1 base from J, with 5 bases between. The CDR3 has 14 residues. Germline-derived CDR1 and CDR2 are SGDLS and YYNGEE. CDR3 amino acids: CASSVEASGNTIYF. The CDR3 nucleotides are TGTGCCAGCAGCGTAGAAGCTTCTGGAAACACCATATATTTT.

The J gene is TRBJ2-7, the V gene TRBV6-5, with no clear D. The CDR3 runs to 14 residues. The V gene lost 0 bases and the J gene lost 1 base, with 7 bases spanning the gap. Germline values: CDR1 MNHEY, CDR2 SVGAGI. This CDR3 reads CASSYSPSSYEQYV. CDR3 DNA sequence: TGTGCCAGCAGTTACTCCCCGTCTTCCTACGAGCAGTACGTC.

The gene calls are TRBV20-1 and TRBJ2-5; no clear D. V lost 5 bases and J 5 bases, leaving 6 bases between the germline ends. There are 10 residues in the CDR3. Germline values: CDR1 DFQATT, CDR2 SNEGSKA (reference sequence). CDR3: CSALSETQYF. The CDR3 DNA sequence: TGCAGTGCTCTTAGTGAGACCCAGTACTTC.

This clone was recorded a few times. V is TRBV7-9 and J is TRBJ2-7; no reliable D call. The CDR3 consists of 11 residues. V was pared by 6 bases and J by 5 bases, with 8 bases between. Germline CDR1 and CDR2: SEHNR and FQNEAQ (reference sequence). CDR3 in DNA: TGTGCCAGCAGTTCTCTAGACGAGCAGTACTTC. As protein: CASSSLDEQYF.

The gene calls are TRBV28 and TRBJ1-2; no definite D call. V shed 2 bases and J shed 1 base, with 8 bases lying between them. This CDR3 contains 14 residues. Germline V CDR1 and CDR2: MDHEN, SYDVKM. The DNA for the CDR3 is TGTGCCAGCAGTTTAAGCGGCAGTAACTATGGCTACACCTTC. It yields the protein CASSLSGSNYGYTF.

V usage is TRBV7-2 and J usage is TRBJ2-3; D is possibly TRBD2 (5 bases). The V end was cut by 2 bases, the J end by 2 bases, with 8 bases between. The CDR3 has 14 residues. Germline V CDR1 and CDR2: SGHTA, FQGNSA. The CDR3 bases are TGTGCCAGCAGCTTACGGGGTTCCACAGATACGCAGTATTTT. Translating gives CASSLRGSTDTQYF.

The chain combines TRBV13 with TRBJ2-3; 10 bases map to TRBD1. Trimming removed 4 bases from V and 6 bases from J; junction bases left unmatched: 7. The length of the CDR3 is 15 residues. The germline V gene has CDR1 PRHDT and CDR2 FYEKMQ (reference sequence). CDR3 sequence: CASSSPGQGWDTQYF. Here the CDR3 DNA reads TGTGCCAGCAGCTCACCGGGACAGGGGTGGGATACGCAGTATTTT.

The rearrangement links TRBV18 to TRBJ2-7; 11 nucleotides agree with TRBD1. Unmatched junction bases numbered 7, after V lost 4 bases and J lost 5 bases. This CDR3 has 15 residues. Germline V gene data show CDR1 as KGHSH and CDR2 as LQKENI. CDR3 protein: CASSLGQGASNEQYF. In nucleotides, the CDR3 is TGTGCCAGCTCACTCGGACAGGGGGCTTCTAACGAGCAGTACTTC.

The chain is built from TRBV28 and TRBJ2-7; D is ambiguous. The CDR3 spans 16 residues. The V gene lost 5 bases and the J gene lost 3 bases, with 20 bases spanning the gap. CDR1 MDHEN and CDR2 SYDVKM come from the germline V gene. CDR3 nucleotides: TGTGCCAGCAGTCCCCCTCGACTCCCCCCAGTCTACGAGCAGTACTTC. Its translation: CASSPPRLPPVYEQYF.

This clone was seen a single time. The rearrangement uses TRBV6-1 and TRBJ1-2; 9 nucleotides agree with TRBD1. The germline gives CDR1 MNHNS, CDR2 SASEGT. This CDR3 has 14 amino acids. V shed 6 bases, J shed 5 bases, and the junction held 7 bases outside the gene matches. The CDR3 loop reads CASRRQGVTYGYTF. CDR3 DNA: TGTGCCAGCAGACGACAGGGGGTGACATATGGCTACACCTTC.

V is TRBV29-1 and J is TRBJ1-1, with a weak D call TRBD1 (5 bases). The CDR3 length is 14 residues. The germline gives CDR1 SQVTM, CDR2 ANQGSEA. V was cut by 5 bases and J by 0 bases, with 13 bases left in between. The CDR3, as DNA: TGCAGCGTTCACACCGGGACGGTGAACACTGAAGCTTTCTTT. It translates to CSVHTGTVNTEAFF.

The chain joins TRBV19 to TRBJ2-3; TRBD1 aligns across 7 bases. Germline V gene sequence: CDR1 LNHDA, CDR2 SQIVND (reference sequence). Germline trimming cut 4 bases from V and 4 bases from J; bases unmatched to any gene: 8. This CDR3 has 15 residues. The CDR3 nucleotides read TGTGCCAGTAGTAGGGACAGAACGACCGCAGATACGCAGTATTTT. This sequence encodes CASSRDRTTADTQYF.

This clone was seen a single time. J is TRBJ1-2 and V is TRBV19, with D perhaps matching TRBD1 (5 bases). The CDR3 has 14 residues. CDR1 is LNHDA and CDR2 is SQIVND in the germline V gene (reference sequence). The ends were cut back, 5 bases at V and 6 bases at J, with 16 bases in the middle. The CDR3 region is CASSSHRQGDGYTF. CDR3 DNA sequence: TGTGCCAGTAGTTCCCACCGTCAAGGGGATGGCTACACCTTC.